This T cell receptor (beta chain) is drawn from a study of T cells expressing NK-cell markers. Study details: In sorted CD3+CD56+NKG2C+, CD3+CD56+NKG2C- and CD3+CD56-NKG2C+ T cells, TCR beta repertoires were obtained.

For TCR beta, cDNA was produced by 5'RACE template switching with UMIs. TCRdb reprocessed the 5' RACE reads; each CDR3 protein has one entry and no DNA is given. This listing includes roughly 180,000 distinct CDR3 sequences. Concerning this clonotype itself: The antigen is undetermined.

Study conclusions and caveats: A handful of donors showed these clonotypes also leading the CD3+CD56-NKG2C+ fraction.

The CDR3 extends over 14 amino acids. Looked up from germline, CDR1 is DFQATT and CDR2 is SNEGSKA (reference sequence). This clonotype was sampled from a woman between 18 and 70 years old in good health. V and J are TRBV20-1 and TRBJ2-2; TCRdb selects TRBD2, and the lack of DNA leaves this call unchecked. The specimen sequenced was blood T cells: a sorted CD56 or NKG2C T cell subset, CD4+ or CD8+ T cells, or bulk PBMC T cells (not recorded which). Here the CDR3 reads CSAIAEAYTGELFF.